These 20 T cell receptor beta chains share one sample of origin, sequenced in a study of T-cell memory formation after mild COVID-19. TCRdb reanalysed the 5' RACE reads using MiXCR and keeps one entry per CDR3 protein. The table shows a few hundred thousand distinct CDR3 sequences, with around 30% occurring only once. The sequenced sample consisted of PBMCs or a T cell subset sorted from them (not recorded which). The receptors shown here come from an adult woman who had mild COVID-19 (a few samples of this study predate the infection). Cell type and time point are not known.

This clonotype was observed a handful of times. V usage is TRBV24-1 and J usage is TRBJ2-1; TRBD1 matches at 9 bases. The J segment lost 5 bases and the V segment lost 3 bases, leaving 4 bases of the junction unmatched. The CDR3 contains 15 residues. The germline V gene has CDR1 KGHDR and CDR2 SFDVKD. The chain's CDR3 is CATSDPRTGDNEQFF. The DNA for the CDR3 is TGTGCCACCAGTGATCCAAGGACAGGGGACAATGAGCAGTTCTTC.

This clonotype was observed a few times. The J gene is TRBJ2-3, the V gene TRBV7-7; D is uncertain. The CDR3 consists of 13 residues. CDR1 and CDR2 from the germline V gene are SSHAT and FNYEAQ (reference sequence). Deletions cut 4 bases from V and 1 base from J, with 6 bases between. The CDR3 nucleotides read TGTGCCAGCAGCTCTTACGGCACAGATACGCAGTATTTT. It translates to CASSSYGTDTQYF.

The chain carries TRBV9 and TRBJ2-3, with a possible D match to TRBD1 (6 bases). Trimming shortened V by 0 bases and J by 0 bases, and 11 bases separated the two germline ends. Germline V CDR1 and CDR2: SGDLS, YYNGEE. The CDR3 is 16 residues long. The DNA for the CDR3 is TGTGCCAGCAGCGTAGGTCCCGGACAGAGCACAGATACGCAGTATTTT. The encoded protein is CASSVGPGQSTDTQYF. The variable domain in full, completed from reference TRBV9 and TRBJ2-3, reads DSGVTQTPKHLITATGQRVTLRCSPRSGDLSVYWYQQSLDQGLQFLIQYYNGEERAKGNILERFSAQQFPDLHSELNLSSLELGDSALYFCASSVGPGQSTDTQYFGPGTRLTVL.

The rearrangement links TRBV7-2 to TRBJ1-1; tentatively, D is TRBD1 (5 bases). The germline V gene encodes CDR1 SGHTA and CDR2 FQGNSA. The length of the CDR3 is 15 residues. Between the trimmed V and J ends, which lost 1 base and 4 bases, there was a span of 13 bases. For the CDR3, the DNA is TGTGCCAGCAGCTTAGAGGCGGGGCGGCCCACTGAAGCTTTCTTT. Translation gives CASSLEAGRPTEAFF.

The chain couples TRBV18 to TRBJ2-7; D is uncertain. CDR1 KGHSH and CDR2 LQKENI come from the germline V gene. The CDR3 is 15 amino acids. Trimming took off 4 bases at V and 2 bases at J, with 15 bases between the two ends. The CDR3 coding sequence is TGTGCCAGCTCACAAGGGTACCTAGACGCCTACGAGCAGTACTTC. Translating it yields CASSQGYLDAYEQYF.

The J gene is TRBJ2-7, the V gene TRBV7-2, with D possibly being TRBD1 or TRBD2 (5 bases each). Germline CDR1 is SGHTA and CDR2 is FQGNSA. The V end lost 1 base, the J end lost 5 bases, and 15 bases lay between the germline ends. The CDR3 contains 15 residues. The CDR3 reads CASSLGGVRRNEQYF. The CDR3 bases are TGTGCCAGCAGCTTAGGAGGGGTCCGAAGGAACGAGCAGTACTTC.

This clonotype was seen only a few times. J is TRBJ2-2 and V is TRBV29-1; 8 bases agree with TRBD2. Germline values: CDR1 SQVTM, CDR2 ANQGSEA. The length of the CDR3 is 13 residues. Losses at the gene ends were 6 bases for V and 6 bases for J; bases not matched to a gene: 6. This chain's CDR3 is CSVWTSRAGELFF. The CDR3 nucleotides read TGCAGCGTGTGGACTAGCCGGGCCGGGGAGCTGTTTTTT.

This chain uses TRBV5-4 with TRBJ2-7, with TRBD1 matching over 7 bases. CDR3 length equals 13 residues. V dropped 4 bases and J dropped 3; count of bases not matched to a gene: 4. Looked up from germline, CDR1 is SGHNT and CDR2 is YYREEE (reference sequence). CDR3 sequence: CASSGTDDYEQYF. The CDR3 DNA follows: TGTGCCAGCAGCGGGACAGACGACTACGAGCAGTACTTC.

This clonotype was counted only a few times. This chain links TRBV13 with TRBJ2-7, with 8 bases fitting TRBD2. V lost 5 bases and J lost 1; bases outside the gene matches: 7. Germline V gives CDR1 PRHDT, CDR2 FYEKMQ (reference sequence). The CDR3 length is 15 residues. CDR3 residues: CASSKTSGMSYEQYF. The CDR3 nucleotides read TGTGCCAGCAGCAAAACTAGCGGAATGTCCTACGAGCAGTACTTC.

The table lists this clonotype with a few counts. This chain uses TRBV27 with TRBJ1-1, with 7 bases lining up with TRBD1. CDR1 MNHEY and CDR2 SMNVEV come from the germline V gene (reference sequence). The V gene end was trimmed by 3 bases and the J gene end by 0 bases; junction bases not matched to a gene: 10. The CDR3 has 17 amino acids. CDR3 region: CASSFRAGGAVNTEAFF. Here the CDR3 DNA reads TGTGCCAGCAGTTTCCGGGCAGGGGGGGCTGTGAACACTGAAGCTTTCTTT.

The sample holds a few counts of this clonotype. CDR3 residues: CAISELDEQYF. CDR3 DNA sequence: TGTGCCATCAGTGAGCTGGACGAGCAGTACTTC. The chain recombines TRBV10-3 with TRBJ2-7, with D uncertain. Per the germline V gene, CDR1 is ENHRY and CDR2 is SYGVKD. This CDR3 comprises 11 residues. Trimming pared 2 bases from V and 5 bases from J, leaving 4 bases between.

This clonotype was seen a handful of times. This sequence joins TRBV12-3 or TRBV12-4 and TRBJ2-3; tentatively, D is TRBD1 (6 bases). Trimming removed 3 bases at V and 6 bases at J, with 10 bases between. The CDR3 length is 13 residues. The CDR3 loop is CASSFGQWDTQYF. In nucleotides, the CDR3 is TGTGCCAGCAGTTTTGGACAGTGGGATACGCAGTATTTT.

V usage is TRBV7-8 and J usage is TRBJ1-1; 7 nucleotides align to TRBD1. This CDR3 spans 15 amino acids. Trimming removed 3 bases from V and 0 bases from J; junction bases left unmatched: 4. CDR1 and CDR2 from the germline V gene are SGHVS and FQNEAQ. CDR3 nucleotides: TGTGCCAGCAGCTTCTCCGGGACAGTGAACACTGAAGCTTTCTTT. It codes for CASSFSGTVNTEAFF. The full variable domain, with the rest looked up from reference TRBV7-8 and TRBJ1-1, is GAGVSQSPRYKVAKRGQDVALRCDPISGHVSLFWYQQALGQGPEFLTYFQNEAQLDKSGLPSDRFFAERPEGSVSTLKIQRTQQEDSAVYLCASSFSGTVNTEAFFGQGTRLTVV.

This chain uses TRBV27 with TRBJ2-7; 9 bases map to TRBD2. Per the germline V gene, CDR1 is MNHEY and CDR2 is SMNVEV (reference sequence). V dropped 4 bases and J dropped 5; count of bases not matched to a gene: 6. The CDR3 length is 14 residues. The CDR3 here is CASSSSGAVHEQYF. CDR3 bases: TGTGCCAGCAGTTCTAGCGGGGCTGTGCACGAGCAGTACTTC.

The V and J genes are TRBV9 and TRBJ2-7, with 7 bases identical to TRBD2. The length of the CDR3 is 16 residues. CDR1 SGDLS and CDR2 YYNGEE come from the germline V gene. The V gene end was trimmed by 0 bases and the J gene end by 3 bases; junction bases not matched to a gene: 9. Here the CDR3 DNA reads TGTGCCAGCAGCGTAGAGGCGACTAGCTCCAGCTACGAGCAGTACTTC. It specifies CASSVEATSSSYEQYF.

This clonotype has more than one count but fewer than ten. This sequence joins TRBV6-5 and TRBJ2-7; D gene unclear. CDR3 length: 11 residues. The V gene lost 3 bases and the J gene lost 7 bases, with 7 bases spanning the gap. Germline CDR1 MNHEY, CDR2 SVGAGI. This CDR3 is CASSYLGEQYF. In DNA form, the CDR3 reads TGTGCCAGCAGTTATCTGGGGGAGCAGTACTTC.

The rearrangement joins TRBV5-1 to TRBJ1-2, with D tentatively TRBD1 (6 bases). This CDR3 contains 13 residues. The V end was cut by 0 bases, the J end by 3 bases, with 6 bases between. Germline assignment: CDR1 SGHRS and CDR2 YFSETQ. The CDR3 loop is CASSLAGDYGYTF. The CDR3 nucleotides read TGCGCCAGCAGCTTGGCAGGGGACTATGGCTACACCTTC.

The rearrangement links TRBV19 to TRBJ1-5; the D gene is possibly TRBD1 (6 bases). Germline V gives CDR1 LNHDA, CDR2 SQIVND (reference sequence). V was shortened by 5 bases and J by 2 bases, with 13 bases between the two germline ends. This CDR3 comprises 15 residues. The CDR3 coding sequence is TGTGCCAGTAGTCCTCAGGGGCAGGGCAATCAGCCCCAGCATTTT. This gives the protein CASSPQGQGNQPQHF.

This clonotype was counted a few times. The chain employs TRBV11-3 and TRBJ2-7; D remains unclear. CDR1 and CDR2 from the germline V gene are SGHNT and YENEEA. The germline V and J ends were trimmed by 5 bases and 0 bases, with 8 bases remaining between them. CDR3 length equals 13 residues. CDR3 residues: CASSIELSYEQYF. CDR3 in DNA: TGTGCCAGCAGCATTGAACTCTCCTACGAGCAGTACTTC.

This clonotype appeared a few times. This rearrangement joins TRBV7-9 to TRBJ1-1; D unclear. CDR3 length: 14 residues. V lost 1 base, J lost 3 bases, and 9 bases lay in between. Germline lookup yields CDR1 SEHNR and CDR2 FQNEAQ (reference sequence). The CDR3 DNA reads TGTGCCAGCAGCTTAGTACGAGGTGACACTGAAGCTTTCTTT. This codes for CASSLVRGDTEAFF.